The rows below give T cell receptor beta chains drawn from one sample of a study of breast tumors, draining lymph nodes, adjacent tissues. TCRdb reprocessed the multiplex PCR reads via MiXCR and lists one record per CDR3 protein. Here the sample spans approximately 250,000 distinct CDR3 sequences, 30% to 35% being singletons. The sequencing input was axillary lymph node tissue. These receptors originate from a female donor with breast cancer. Some clones in this sample may be carry-over from other donors' samples. The CDR3 runs from the conserved cysteine through the conserved F or W.

TRBV4-1	15	TRBJ1-5	CASSPSGTPNQPQHF
TRBV20-1	15	TRBJ1-2	CSAPEGQRPNYGYTF
TRBV19	13	TRBJ1-5	CASSGPGTGSQHF
TRBV14	18	TRBJ2-2	CASSQEAVLAGVTGELFF
TRBV2	13	TRBJ1-1	CASGQGSHTEAFF
TRBV12-5	17	TRBJ1-4	CASGLAQDPSRNEKLFF
TRBV6-5	12	TRBJ2-7	CASRPTGAEQYF
TRBV28	14	TRBJ1-6	CASSLGHTNSPLHF
TRBV7-9	16	TRBJ1-6	CASSLLGTGENSPLHF
TRBV10-3	16	TRBJ2-7	CASRFLGGKSSYEQYF
TRBV25-1	14	TRBJ2-5	CASSEAGWGETQYF
TRBV14	18	TRBJ2-1	CASSNTGLAGGASNEQFF
TRBV2	15	TRBJ1-3	CASRGGGYSGNTIYF
TRBV7-2	16	TRBJ2-3	CASSSEGGRAEDTQYF
TRBV19	13	TRBJ1-5	CASSVGRDQPQHF
TRBV7-2	16	TRBJ1-2	CASSLYMGGTNYGYTF
TRBV29-1	14	TRBJ2-1	CSVVLGAGGSEQFF
TRBV2	17	TRBJ2-7	CASSSGRGTSGGYEQYF
TRBV20-1	15	TRBJ2-7	CSARASGGTDYEQYF
TRBV6-2/TRBV6-3	14	TRBJ1-5	CASSHTAGSQPQHF
TRBV29-1	14	TRBJ1-2	CSSQDRSRVYGYTF
TRBV7-9	15	TRBJ2-1	CASSRDFGPNNEQFF
TRBV19	15	TRBJ2-3	CASSMSGGLTDTQYF
TRBV19	14	TRBJ2-3	CASSIIRLGNEQYF
TRBV10-2	18	TRBJ1-6	CASREFRTGGLSNSPLHF